The T cell receptor beta chain under discussion was sequenced for a study of blood T cell repertoires in COVID-19. The wider study: PBMCs, B-cell-depleted T cells, or T cells provided the cDNA or gDNA that made up the material.

Methods used by the authors: Counts of nucleated cells, estimated from reference gene primer amplification, were obtained. Method: immunoSEQ multiplex PCR; TCRdb's copy keeps in-frame clones and lacks some. V and J calls plus clone size are reproduced from that table; the DNA served to infer D and trimming. The sample has fewer than 650,000 clones; about 89% are singletons. The receptor comes from a woman in her forties or fifties with COVID-19, enrolled during active disease. What was sequenced was peripheral blood.

The CDR3: CASSFYLTRLYEQYF. CDR3 nucleotide sequence: TGTGCCAGCAGCTTCTACCTGACACGGCTCTACGAGCAGTACTTC. The gene calls are TRBV5-6 and TRBJ2-7; no clear D gene. Trimming shortened V by 2 bases and J by 3 bases, and 15 bases separated the two germline ends. CDR1 is SGHDT and CDR2 is YYEEEE in the germline V gene. This CDR3 region has 15 residues.